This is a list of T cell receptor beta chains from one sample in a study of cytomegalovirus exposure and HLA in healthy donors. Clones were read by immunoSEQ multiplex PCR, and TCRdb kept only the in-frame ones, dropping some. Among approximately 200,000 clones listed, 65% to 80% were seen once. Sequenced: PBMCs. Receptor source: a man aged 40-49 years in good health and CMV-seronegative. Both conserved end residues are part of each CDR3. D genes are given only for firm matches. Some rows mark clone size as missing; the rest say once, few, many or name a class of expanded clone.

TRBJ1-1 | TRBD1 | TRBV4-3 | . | CASARGPNTEAFF | TGCGCCAGCGCCAGGGGGCCCAACACTGAAGCTTTCTTT
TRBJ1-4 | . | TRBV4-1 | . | CASSQVRGGTNEKLFF | TGCGCCAGCAGCCAAGTTCGGGGGGGGACTAATGAAAAACTGTTTTTT
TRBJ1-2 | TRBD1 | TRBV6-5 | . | CASSEQGLGYTF | TGTGCCAGCAGTGAACAGGGGCTTGGCTACACCTTC
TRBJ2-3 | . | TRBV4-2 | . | CASSQAEGTADTQYF | TGTGCCAGCAGCCAAGCGGAGGGGACGGCAGATACGCAGTATTTT
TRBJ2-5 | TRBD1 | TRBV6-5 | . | CASSYGTGVIEQYF | TGTGCCAGCAGTTACGGGACAGGGGTAATTGAGCAGTACTTC
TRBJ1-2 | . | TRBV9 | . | CASSAVPDSYGYTF | TGTGCCAGCAGCGCCGTCCCTGACAGCTATGGCTACACCTTC
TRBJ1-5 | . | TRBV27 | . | CASSQAGGFQPQHF | TGTGCCAGCAGCCAAGCGGGGGGCTTTCAGCCCCAGCATTTT
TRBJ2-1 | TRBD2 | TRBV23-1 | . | CASKTSGRGRSSYNEQFF | TGCGCCAGCAAGACTAGCGGTCGAGGTCGGAGCTCCTACAATGAGCAGTTCTTC
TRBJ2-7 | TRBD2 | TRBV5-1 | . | CASSLGLAGDLSSYEQYF | TGCGCCAGCAGCTTAGGACTAGCGGGAGACCTGAGCTCCTACGAGCAGTACTTC
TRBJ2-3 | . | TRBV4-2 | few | CASSQDPSTDTQYF | TGTGCCAGCAGCCAAGATCCGAGCACAGATACGCAGTATTTT
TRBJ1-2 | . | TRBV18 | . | CASSQAQEANYGYTF | TGTGCCAGCTCACAGGCTCAGGAGGCTAACTATGGCTACACCTTC
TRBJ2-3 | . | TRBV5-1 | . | CASSKDSDPQYF | TGCGCCAGCAGCAAGGACAGCGACCCGCAGTATTTT
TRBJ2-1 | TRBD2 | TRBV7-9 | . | CASSPLAGWTNEQFF | TGTGCCAGCAGCCCGTTAGCGGGGTGGACTAATGAGCAGTTCTTC
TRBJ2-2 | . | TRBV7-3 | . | CASSLTSGVNTGELFF | TGTGCCAGCAGCTTAACCTCCGGGGTCAACACCGGGGAGCTGTTTTTT
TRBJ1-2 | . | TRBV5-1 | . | CASSLSRLYGYTF | TGCGCCAGCAGCTTGAGCAGGCTCTATGGCTACACCTTC
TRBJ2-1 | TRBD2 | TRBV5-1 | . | CASSPGLPYNEQFF | TGCGCCAGCAGCCCGGGACTACCCTACAATGAGCAGTTCTTC
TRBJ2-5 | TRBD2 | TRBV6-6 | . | CASSLTRREAQYF | TGTGCCAGCAGCCTCACACGGCGGGAGGCCCAGTACTTC